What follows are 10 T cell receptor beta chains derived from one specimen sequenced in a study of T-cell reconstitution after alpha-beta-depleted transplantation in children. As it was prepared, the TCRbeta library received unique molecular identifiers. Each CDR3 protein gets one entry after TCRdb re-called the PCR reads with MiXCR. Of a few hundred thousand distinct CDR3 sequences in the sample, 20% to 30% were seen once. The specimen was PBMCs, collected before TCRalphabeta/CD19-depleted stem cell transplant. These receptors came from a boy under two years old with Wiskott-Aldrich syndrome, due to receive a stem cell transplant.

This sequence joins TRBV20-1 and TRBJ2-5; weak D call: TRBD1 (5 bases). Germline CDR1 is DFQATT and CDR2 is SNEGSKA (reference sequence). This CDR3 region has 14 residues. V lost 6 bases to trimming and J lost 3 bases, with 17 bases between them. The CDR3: CSAWHGHKKETQYF. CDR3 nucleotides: TGCAGTGCGTGGCACGGACACAAAAAAGAGACCCAGTACTTC.

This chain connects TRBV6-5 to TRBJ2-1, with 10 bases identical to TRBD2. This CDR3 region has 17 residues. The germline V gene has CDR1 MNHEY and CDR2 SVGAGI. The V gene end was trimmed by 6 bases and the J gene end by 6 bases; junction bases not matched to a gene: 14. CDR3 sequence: CASSYDWASGSLNEQFF. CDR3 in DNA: TGTGCCAGCAGCTATGACTGGGCTAGCGGGAGCCTCAATGAGCAGTTCTTC.

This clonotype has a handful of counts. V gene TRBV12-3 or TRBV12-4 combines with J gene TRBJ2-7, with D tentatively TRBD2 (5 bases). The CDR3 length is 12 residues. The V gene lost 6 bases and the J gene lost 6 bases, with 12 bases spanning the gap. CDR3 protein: CASSVRDGEQYF. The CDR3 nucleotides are TGTGCCAGCAGCGTGAGGGATGGCGAGCAGTACTTC.

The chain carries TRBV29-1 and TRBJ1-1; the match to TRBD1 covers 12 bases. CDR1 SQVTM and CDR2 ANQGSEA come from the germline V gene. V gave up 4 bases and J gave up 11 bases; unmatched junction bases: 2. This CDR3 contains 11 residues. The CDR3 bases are TGCAGCGTTGGGGGACAGGGGGCGGCTTTCTTT. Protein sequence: CSVGGQGAAFF.

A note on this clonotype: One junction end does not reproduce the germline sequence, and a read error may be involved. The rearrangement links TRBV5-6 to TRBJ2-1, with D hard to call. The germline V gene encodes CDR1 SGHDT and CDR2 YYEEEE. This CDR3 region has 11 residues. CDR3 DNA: TGTGCCAGCAGCTTGGGCTTCGCATCGGTCTTC. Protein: CASSLGFASVF.

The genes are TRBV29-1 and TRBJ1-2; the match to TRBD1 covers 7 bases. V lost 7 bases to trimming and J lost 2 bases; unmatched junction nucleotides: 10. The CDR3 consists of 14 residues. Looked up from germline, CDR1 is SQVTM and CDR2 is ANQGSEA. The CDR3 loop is CSADIRQGNYGYTF. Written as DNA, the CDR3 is TGCAGCGCTGACATCCGACAGGGAAACTATGGCTACACCTTC.

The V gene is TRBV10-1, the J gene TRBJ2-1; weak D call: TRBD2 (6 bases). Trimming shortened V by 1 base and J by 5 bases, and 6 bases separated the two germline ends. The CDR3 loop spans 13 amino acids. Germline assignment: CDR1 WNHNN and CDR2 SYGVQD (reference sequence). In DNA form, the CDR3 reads TGCGCCAGCAGTGAGTGGGGGGACAATGAGCAGTTCTTC. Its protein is CASSEWGDNEQFF.

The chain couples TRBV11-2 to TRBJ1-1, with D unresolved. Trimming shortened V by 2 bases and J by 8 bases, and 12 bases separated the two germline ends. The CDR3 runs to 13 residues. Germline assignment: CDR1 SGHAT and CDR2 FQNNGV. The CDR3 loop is CASSLRDMTEAFF. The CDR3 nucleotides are TGTGCCAGCAGCTTAAGGGATATGACCGAAGCTTTCTTT.

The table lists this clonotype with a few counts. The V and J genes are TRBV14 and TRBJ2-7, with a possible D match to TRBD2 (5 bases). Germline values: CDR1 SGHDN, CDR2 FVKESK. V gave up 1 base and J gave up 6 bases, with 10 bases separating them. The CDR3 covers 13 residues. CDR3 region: CASSQAARGEQYF. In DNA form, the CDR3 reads TGTGCCAGCAGCCAAGCCGCCCGGGGCGAGCAGTACTTC.

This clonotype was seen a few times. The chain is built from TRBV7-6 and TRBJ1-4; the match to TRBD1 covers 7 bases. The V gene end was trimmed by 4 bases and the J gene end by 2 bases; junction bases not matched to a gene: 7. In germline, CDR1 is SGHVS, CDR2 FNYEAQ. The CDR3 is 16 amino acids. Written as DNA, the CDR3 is TGTGCCAGCAGCTCCGTACAGGGGTTGACTAATGAAAAACTGTTTTTT. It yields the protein CASSSVQGLTNEKLFF.